A single T cell receptor beta chain is shown here with its context. As handled by the study authors: Reference gene primer amplification gave nucleated cell count estimates. Sequenced by immunoSEQ multiplex PCR; TCRdb stores in-frame clones only, minus some. The V and J calls and the clone size are those of that table, but D and trimming were determined from the DNA. The sample has around 200,000 clones, 65% to 85% seen once. Trimming stripped 5 bases from V and 4 bases from J, with 12 bases between. CDR1 is MNHEY, CDR2 SVGAGI, per germline. This CDR3 is built from 14 residues. The entry originates in a study of blood T cell repertoires in COVID-19. The wider study: From T cells, B-cell-depleted T cells, or PBMCs came the material, which was cDNA or gDNA.

The chain uses TRBV6-5 and TRBJ1-3, with D possibly matching TRBD1 (6 bases). This TCR derives from a man aged 50-60 years with active or convalescent COVID-19. The sequenced sample consisted of peripheral blood. For the CDR3, the DNA is TGTGCCAGCAGTAGGGGACAACGGGGAAACACCATATATTTT. This gives the protein CASSRGQRGNTIYF.